Following are 20 T cell receptor beta chains from one sample sequenced in a study of cytomegalovirus exposure and HLA in healthy donors. This PCR relied on a set of 60 Vbeta primers and 13 Jbeta primers. Only in-frame clones appear in the TCRdb table, and some are missing; sequencing was by immunoSEQ multiplex PCR. The table records some 160,000 clones, roughly 79% of them present only once. Material for sequencing was PBMCs. The receptors derive from a man between 35 and 55 years old in good health and CMV-seronegative.

This chain links TRBV21-1 with TRBJ2-1; the DNA was not used to check the table's D call, TRBD1. TRBV21-1 counts as a pseudogene. The CDR3 sequence is 14 residues long. For the CDR3, the DNA is TGTGCCAGCAGCCCCCGACAGGGGTGCAGTGAGCAGTTCTTC. It yields the protein CASSPRQGCSEQFF.

Remarks on this clone: At one boundary the junction diverges from the germline segment, which might be a read error. The chain joins TRBV5-1 to TRBJ2-4; 7 bases fit TRBD1. CDR1 SGHRS and CDR2 YFSETQ come from the germline V gene. The length of the CDR3 is 14 residues. CDR3 amino acids: CASSLQGEGNSQYF. The CDR3 nucleotides are TGCGCCAGCAGCCTTCAGGGGGAAGGTAACAGTCAGTACTTC.

This clone was seen more than once but under ten times. The chain recombines TRBV7-9 with TRBJ2-1; D is possibly TRBD2 (6 bases). The CDR3 is 15 residues long. CDR1 and CDR2 (germline): SEHNR, FQNEAQ (reference sequence). Trimming stripped 3 bases from V and 5 bases from J, with 14 bases between. The CDR3 protein is CASSFGGEGNNEQFF. The CDR3 bases are TGTGCCAGCAGCTTTGGAGGGGAAGGAAACAATGAGCAGTTCTTC.

This chain uses TRBV27 with TRBJ1-4, with D perhaps TRBD1 (5 bases). Germline-derived CDR1 and CDR2 are MNHEY and SMNVEV (reference sequence). Trimming removed 4 bases at V and 5 bases at J, with 17 bases between. This CDR3 is built from 16 residues. CDR3: CASSSPGDGLNEKLFF. CDR3 coding DNA: TGTGCCAGCAGTTCCCCGGGGGACGGGTTAAATGAAAAACTGTTTTTT.

The CDR3 region has the DNA TGTGCCAGTAGTATAGATCACAGTCTCTACAATGAGCAGTTCTTC. Translated, it gives CASSIDHSLYNEQFF. The chain carries TRBV19 and TRBJ2-1; D unresolved. The CDR3 is 15 amino acids. V was cut by 0 bases and J by 3 bases, with 9 bases left in between. Germline-derived CDR1 and CDR2 are LNHDA and SQIVND (reference sequence). Full variable domain (missing parts from reference TRBV19 and TRBJ2-1): DGGITQSPKYLFRKEGQNVTLSCEQNLNHDAMYWYRQDPGQGLRLIYYSQIVNDFQKGDIAEGYSVSREKKESFPLTVTSAQKNPTAFYLCASSIDHSLYNEQFFGPGTRLTVL.

This sequence joins TRBV28 and TRBJ2-7, with D perhaps matching TRBD2 (5 bases). The CDR3 loop spans 13 amino acids. Trimming took 6 bases from V and 2 from J, leaving 11 bases between them. Per the germline V gene, CDR1 is MDHEN and CDR2 is SYDVKM. CDR3 nucleotide sequence: TGTGCCAGCAGACGAGCGGCACCCTACGAGCAGTACTTC. This sequence encodes CASRRAAPYEQYF.

CDR3 loop: CASSLQGAHEQFF. DNA for the CDR3: TGTGCCAGCAGCTTACAAGGGGCCCATGAGCAGTTCTTC. The rearrangement uses TRBV7-8 and TRBJ2-1; a possible D gene is TRBD1 (5 bases). Trimming cost V 2 bases and J 8 bases, with 10 bases left between them. Germline assignment: CDR1 SGHVS and CDR2 FQNEAQ. This CDR3 has 13 amino acids.

This chain uses TRBV4-2 with TRBJ1-2, with 7 bases lining up with TRBD1. From germline, CDR1 is LGHNA and CDR2 YNFKEQ. This CDR3 is 16 amino acids long. V trimming: 1 base; J trimming: 4 bases; junction bases outside the gene matches: 9. CDR3 residues: CASSQGPRQGGYGYTF. CDR3 DNA sequence: TGTGCCAGCAGCCAAGGACCCCGACAGGGAGGCTATGGCTACACCTTC.

This rearrangement joins TRBV10-1 to TRBJ1-2; 8 bases map to TRBD1. CDR1 and CDR2 (germline): WNHNN, SYGVQD (reference sequence). CDR3 length: 14 amino acids. Trimming removed 4 bases from V and 4 bases from J; junction bases left unmatched: 5. The CDR3 protein is CASSGTGPPYGYTF. In nucleotides, the CDR3 is TGCGCCAGCAGTGGGACAGGGCCCCCCTATGGCTACACCTTC.

CDR3 sequence: CASSLKPRTEAFF. The CDR3 coding sequence is TGCGCCAGCAGCTTGAAACCCAGGACTGAAGCTTTCTTT. V is TRBV5-1 and J is TRBJ1-1; D remains ambiguous. The CDR3 spans 13 residues. Looked up from germline, CDR1 is SGHRS and CDR2 is YFSETQ. Trimming removed 1 base from V and 5 bases from J, with 9 bases in between.

The rearrangement uses TRBV7-6 and TRBJ2-7; possible D gene TRBD1, 5 bases. V gave up 1 base and J gave up 5 bases, with 15 bases separating them. The V gene's germline CDR1 is SGHVS and CDR2 FNYEAQ. This CDR3 contains 15 residues. The CDR3 DNA sequence: TGTGCCAGCAGCTTAGGCGTAGGGGCGGTCCACGAGCAGTACTTC. Its translation is CASSLGVGAVHEQYF.

The genes are TRBV18 and TRBJ2-6, with D uncertain. CDR1 is KGHSH and CDR2 is LQKENI in the germline V gene. Trimming took off 8 bases at V and 2 bases at J, with 7 bases between the two ends. CDR3 length equals 13 residues. Here the CDR3 DNA reads TGTGCCAGCCTACCTGCTGGGGCCAACGTCCTGACTTTC. Translated: CASLPAGANVLTF.

The chain recombines TRBV6-5 with TRBJ2-5; 7 bases align to TRBD1. With 2 bases clipped from V and 2 bases from J, the junction kept 8 bases outside the gene matches. The CDR3 loop spans 16 amino acids. Germline values: CDR1 MNHEY, CDR2 SVGAGI. Here the CDR3 reads CASSYPDRETQETQYF. In DNA form, the CDR3 reads TGTGCCAGCAGTTACCCTGACAGGGAAACACAAGAGACCCAGTACTTC.

This clone was seen a handful of times. The chain uses TRBV28 and TRBJ1-1; tentative D call: TRBD1 (6 bases). There are 14 residues in the CDR3. The germline gives CDR1 MDHEN, CDR2 SYDVKM. The ends were cut back, 7 bases at V and 0 bases at J, with 12 bases in the middle. Here the CDR3 DNA reads TGTGCCAGCACCCAGACAGGCATGAACACTGAAGCTTTCTTT. It encodes CASTQTGMNTEAFF.

This clone was detected a few times. The chain joins TRBV29-1 to TRBJ2-4; 10 nucleotides align to TRBD1. The V gene's germline CDR1 is SQVTM and CDR2 ANQGSEA. J gave up 12 bases and V 3 bases, and 5 bases lay outside the gene matches. The CDR3 contains 12 residues. CDR3 in amino acids: CSVEDRGDSQYF. The CDR3 DNA reads TGCAGCGTTGAGGACAGGGGGGACAGTCAGTACTTC.

The rearrangement uses TRBV18 and TRBJ1-1; 8 nucleotides align to TRBD1. With V trimmed by 3 bases and J by 5 bases, 8 bases remained unmatched. Germline V gives CDR1 KGHSH, CDR2 LQKENI. The CDR3 extends over 15 amino acids. In nucleotides, the CDR3 is TGTGCCAGCTCACCTAACGAAAGACAGGGGACTGAAGCTTTCTTT. Translation: CASSPNERQGTEAFF.

The gene calls are TRBV2 and TRBJ2-4, with 7 bases fitting TRBD2. J gave up 2 bases and V 3 bases, and 4 bases lay outside the gene matches. CDR1 and CDR2 (germline): SNHLY, FYNNEI. This CDR3 spans 15 amino acids. The CDR3 region has the DNA TGTGCCAGCAGTGACCGGGGGGAGCCCAAAAACATTCAGTACTTC. Protein sequence: CASSDRGEPKNIQYF.

This clone was detected only a few times. The chain carries TRBV19 and TRBJ1-1; D possibly corresponds to TRBD1 (6 bases). CDR3 length: 16 residues. The V gene's germline CDR1 is LNHDA and CDR2 SQIVND (reference sequence). Trimming left V 4 bases short and J 6 bases short, with 21 bases between. The CDR3 DNA is TGTGCCAGTAGTACCCCGCGCAGGGGCAAGGGGGCTGAAGCTTTCTTT. Residues: CASSTPRRGKGAEAFF.

This chain connects TRBV15 to TRBJ2-1; 8 bases align to TRBD2. Germline V CDR1 and CDR2: LNHNV, YYDKDF (reference sequence). The CDR3 totals 16 residues. Unmatched junction bases numbered 12, after V lost 2 bases and J lost 9 bases. The CDR3 loop is CATSRLTAGGASEQFF. CDR3 nucleotides: TGTGCCACCAGCAGATTGACGGCGGGAGGTGCTAGTGAGCAGTTCTTC.

J is TRBJ1-3 and V is TRBV19; D is undetermined. The CDR3 runs to 16 residues. V dropped 7 bases and J dropped 0 bases, with 16 bases sitting between them. Germline assignment: CDR1 LNHDA and CDR2 SQIVND (reference sequence). CDR3 coding DNA: TGTGCCAGTACCGCCGGAACAGTGTCCTCTGGAAACACCATATATTTT. This encodes CASTAGTVSSGNTIYF. Full variable domain (remainder filled in from reference TRBV19 and TRBJ1-3): DGGITQSPKYLFRKEGQNVTLSCEQNLNHDAMYWYRQDPGQGLRLIYYSQIVNDFQKGDIAEGYSVSREKKESFPLTVTSAQKNPTAFYLCASTAGTVSSGNTIYFGEGSWLTVV.